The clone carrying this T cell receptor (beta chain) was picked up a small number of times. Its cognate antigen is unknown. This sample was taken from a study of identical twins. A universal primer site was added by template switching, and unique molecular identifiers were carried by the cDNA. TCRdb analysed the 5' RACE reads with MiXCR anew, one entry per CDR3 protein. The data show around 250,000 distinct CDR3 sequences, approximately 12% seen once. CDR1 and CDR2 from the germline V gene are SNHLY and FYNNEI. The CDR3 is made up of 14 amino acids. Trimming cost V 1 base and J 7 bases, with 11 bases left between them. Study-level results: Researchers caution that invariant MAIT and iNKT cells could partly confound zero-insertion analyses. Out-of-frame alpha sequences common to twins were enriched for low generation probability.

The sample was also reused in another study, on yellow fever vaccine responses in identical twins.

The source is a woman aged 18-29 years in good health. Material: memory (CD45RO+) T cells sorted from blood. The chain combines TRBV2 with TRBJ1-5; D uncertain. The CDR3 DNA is TGTGCCAGCAGTGAAGTATCTCGATCGCAGCCCCAGCATTTT. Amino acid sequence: CASSEVSRSQPQHF.